What follows are 5 T cell receptor beta chains derived from one specimen sequenced in a study of identical twins. TCRdb re-called the 5' RACE reads with MiXCR, one entry per CDR3 protein. Of about 530,000 distinct CDR3 sequences listed, around 15% are singletons. These data were also filed under a second study, of yellow fever vaccine responses in identical twins.

Sequenced: CD4+ T cells sorted from blood. The origin of the receptors is a woman under 30 in good health.

This clonotype was seen only a few times. The CDR3 DNA reads as TGCAGTGCTAGAGAGCAGGGGGAGACCCAGTACTTC. Its protein product is CSAREQGETQYF. This chain links TRBV20-1 with TRBJ2-5, with D tentatively TRBD1 (6 bases). The CDR3 runs 12 residues. Trimming took 0 bases from V and 5 from J, leaving 7 bases between them. Germline V CDR1 and CDR2: DFQATT, SNEGSKA (reference sequence).

This clonotype has a handful of counts. This sequence joins TRBV27 and TRBJ1-2; 7 bases map to TRBD1. CDR1 is MNHEY, CDR2 SMNVEV, per germline (reference sequence). The CDR3 loop spans 16 amino acids. With V trimmed by 5 bases and J by 4 bases, 13 bases remained unmatched. CDR3 coding DNA: TGTGCCAGCAGTCCCCTGGAGGGGGCCCTACTCTATGGCTACACCTTC. Its translation: CASSPLEGALLYGYTF.

This clonotype came up a few times. The rearrangement links TRBV24-1 to TRBJ2-1; 9 bases line up with TRBD2. V gave up 3 bases and J gave up 5 bases; unmatched junction bases: 7. This CDR3 is built from 16 residues. Germline V gene data show CDR1 as KGHDR and CDR2 as SFDVKD. The CDR3 region is CATSDPIAGVNNEQFF. The CDR3 bases are TGTGCCACCAGTGATCCCATAGCGGGGGTGAACAATGAGCAGTTCTTC.

This chain links TRBV4-2 with TRBJ2-7; possibly TRBD1 for D (7 bases). The germline V gene encodes CDR1 LGHNA and CDR2 YNFKEQ. V lost 0 bases to trimming and J lost 4 bases, with 13 bases between them. The CDR3 length is 15 residues. DNA of the CDR3: TGTGCCAGCAGCCAAGATCTGGCAGGGGGGTACGAGCAGTACTTC. Its protein is CASSQDLAGGYEQYF.

The chain combines TRBV25-1 with TRBJ2-7; D could derive from TRBD1 or TRBD2 (5 bases each). Germline values: CDR1 MGHDK, CDR2 SYGVNS. With 1 base removed from V and 7 bases from J, the gap between germline ends came to 14 bases. This CDR3 has 14 amino acids. For the CDR3, the DNA is TGTGCCAGCAGTGAATCGGGGAGTCGGACAGAGCAGTACTTC. Encoded protein: CASSESGSRTEQYF.